These T cell receptor beta chains were read from a single sample in a study of T cell responses to AZD1222 COVID-19 vaccine. The method was immunoSEQ multiplex PCR; TCRdb's version includes in-frame clones alone and lacks a portion of them. Here the sample spans 160,000 or so clones, more than 85% being singletons. Sample: peripheral blood, taken after recovery from COVID-19. The receptors originated from an adult who had recovered from COVID-19. Both conserved end residues are part of each CDR3. The D gene is left open where the match is weak. A clone size is listed for some rows: how often the clone was seen (once, few, many), or a class if it is expanded.

d_call,v_call,clone_size,j_call,cdr3_aa,cdr3_nt
TRBD1,TRBV7-2,.,TRBJ2-7,CASSRDRVHEQYF,TGTGCCAGCAGCAGGGACAGAGTCCACGAGCAGTACTTC
TRBD1,TRBV19,.,TRBJ1-4,CASSIDRGKLKF,TGTGCCAGTAGTATCGACAGGGGCAAACTCAAATTT
TRBD1,TRBV7-2,.,TRBJ1-5,CASSLLGQGNNQPQHF,TGTGCCAGCAGCTTACTCGGACAGGGAAACAATCAGCCCCAGCATTTT
.,TRBV28,.,TRBJ1-4,CASSSTLGVEKLFF,TGTGCCAGCAGTTCCACCCTCGGAGTCGAAAAACTGTTTTTT
TRBD1,TRBV2,few,TRBJ2-7,CASRERGQLGSLGGTSSYEQYF,TGTGCCAGCAGGGAAAGGGGACAGTTGGGTTCCTTGGGTGGTACCAGCTCCTACGAGCAGTACTTC
TRBD1,TRBV5-4,.,TRBJ1-2,CASSSGTANYGYTF,TGTGCCAGCAGCTCTGGGACAGCTAACTATGGCTACACCTTC
TRBD1,TRBV27,.,TRBJ1-1,CASSNRAQGLGDTEAFF,TGTGCCAGCAGTAATCGAGCACAGGGGCTGGGGGACACTGAAGCTTTCTTT
.,TRBV19,.,TRBJ1-5,CASSIGFRGATNQPQHF,TGTGCCAGTAGTATAGGGTTTCGTGGGGCAACAAATCAGCCCCAGCATTTT
.,TRBV4-2,once,TRBJ2-3,CASSQRIATDTQYF,TGTGCCAGCAGCCAGAGGATTGCCACAGATACGCAGTATTTT
.,TRBV28,once,TRBJ1-1,CASTNSVNTEAFF,TGTGCCAGCACCAACAGCGTGAACACTGAAGCTTTCTTT
.,TRBV27,.,TRBJ1-1,CASSLGGSTEAFF,TGTGCCAGCAGTTTGGGGGGTAGCACTGAAGCTTTCTTT
.,TRBV5-1,.,TRBJ1-2,CASSLVGTVDIFYGYTF,TGCGCCAGCAGCTTGGTCGGGACGGTTGATATTTTCTATGGCTACACCTTC
TRBD1,TRBV7-9,.,TRBJ2-3,CASSDRDRGSDTQYF,TGTGCCAGCAGCGATCGGGACAGGGGATCAGATACGCAGTATTTT
.,TRBV3-1/TRBV3-2,.,TRBJ2-2,CASSLLPPGLPNTGELFF,TGTGCCAGCAGCCTCCTCCCCCCGGGACTCCCGAACACCGGGGAGCTGTTTTTT
TRBD2,TRBV7-8,.,TRBJ2-3,CASSSRGLGISDTQYF,TGTGCCAGCAGCTCAAGGGGACTAGGAATCTCAGATACGCAGTATTTT
.,TRBV19,.,TRBJ1-1,CASSIDSRWGTEAFF,TGTGCCAGTAGTATAGATTCCCGGTGGGGGACTGAAGCTTTCTTT
.,TRBV19,.,TRBJ1-3,CASRLNSGNTIYF,TGTGCCAGTCGACTGAACTCTGGAAACACCATATATTTT
TRBD1,TRBV27,.,TRBJ1-2,CASSPSWTGGEGDRSYTF,TGTGCCAGCAGTCCTAGCTGGACAGGGGGCGAGGGCGATAGGAGCTACACCTTC
.,TRBV11-2,.,TRBJ1-3,CASSLEASSGNTIYF,TGTGCCAGCAGCTTAGAAGCCAGCTCTGGAAACACCATATATTTT
.,TRBV11-3,.,TRBJ2-7,CASSLGAGYGDEQYF,TGTGCCAGCAGCTTAGGGGCAGGGTACGGGGACGAGCAGTACTTC
TRBD1,TRBV14,.,TRBJ1-1,CASSQEGQGVVTEAFF,TGTGCCAGCAGCCAAGAGGGACAGGGAGTGGTCACTGAAGCTTTCTTT
.,TRBV7-3,.,TRBJ1-1,CASSLTGPDTEAFF,TGTGCCAGCAGCTTAACCGGGCCGGACACTGAAGCTTTCTTT
TRBD1,TRBV5-4,.,TRBJ1-2,CASSTGQGDYGYTF,TGTGCCAGCAGCACGGGACAGGGGGACTATGGCTACACCTTC
TRBD1,TRBV3-1/TRBV3-2,few,TRBJ1-3,CASSQDGTGDSGNTIYF,TGTGCCAGCAGCCAAGATGGGACAGGGGATTCTGGAAACACCATATATTTT
TRBD1,TRBV14,.,TRBJ1-3,CASSRIAPGAGGRFSGNTIYF,TGTGCCAGCAGCAGAATCGCCCCTGGGGCAGGGGGTAGATTCTCTGGAAACACCATATATTTT
TRBD1,TRBV28,.,TRBJ1-2,CASSFLATGQGYGYTF,TGTGCCAGCAGTTTTCTAGCGACAGGGCAAGGCTATGGCTACACCTTC
.,TRBV28,.,TRBJ1-2,CASSKAGGAVPDGYTF,TGTGCCAGCAGCAAAGCAGGAGGGGCGGTACCGGATGGCTACACCTTC
TRBD1,TRBV5-1,once,TRBJ1-5,CASSPTGGVQPQHF,TGCGCCAGCAGTCCGACAGGGGGCGTTCAGCCCCAGCATTTT
.,TRBV21-1,once,TRBJ2-1,CASSKSHRGNNEQFF,TGTGCCAGCAGCAAATCGCACAGGGGAAACAATGAGCAGTTCTTC
.,TRBV28,.,TRBJ1-2,CASSLTRDAGNF,TGTGCCAGCAGTTTAACTCGGGACGCCGGAAACTTC
TRBD1,TRBV25-1,.,TRBJ1-2,CASSAPTGIYGYTF,TGTGCCAGCAGTGCCCCGACAGGGATCTATGGCTACACCTTC
.,TRBV6-4,.,TRBJ2-2,CASSDSGAGELFF,TGTGCCAGCAGTGACTCGGGGGCCGGGGAGCTGTTTTTT
.,TRBV5-6,.,TRBJ1-1,CASSLQGLREAFF,TGTGCCAGCAGCTTGCAGGGGCTACGAGAAGCTTTCTTT
.,TRBV19,.,TRBJ2-7,CASSMGTPYYEQYF,TGTGCCAGTAGTATGGGGACACCTTACTACGAGCAGTACTTC
.,TRBV19,.,TRBJ2-5,CASSDRSGRQETQYF,TGTGCCAGTAGCGACAGAAGCGGGCGACAAGAGACCCAGTACTTC
.,TRBV5-1,.,TRBJ2-7,CASSLGGTSYEQYF,TGCGCCAGCAGCTTGGGCGGGACCTCCTACGAGCAGTACTTC
.,TRBV9,.,TRBJ1-1,CASSTHDTVNTEAFF,TGTGCCAGCAGCACACATGACACCGTAAACACTGAAGCTTTCTTT
.,TRBV7-2,.,TRBJ1-6,CASSLGGNQGSSPLHF,TGTGCCAGCAGCTTAGGGGGGAACCAGGGATCTTCACCCCTCCACTTT
.,TRBV18,.,TRBJ1-2,CASSPGDALGYGYTF,TGTGCCAGCTCACCAGGTGACGCCCTCGGCTATGGCTACACCTTC
TRBD2,TRBV27,.,TRBJ2-7,CASTRIAGGAYEQYF,TGTGCCAGCACCCGAATAGCGGGGGGGGCCTACGAGCAGTACTTC
.,TRBV19,.,TRBJ1-5,CASSQVSNQPQHF,TGTGCCAGTAGCCAGGTGTCCAATCAGCCCCAGCATTTT
.,TRBV19,.,TRBJ2-6,CASSIETAGANVLTF,TGTGCCAGTAGTATTGAGACAGCTGGGGCCAACGTCCTGACTTTC
.,TRBV19,.,TRBJ1-2,CASILNEGGSGYTF,TGTGCCAGTATTCTTAACGAAGGAGGTTCGGGCTACACCTTC
.,TRBV5-4,.,TRBJ2-7,CASSFTGGVTYEQYF,TGTGCCAGCAGCTTTACAGGGGGGGTCACCTACGAGCAGTACTTC
.,TRBV3-1/TRBV3-2,.,TRBJ2-2,CASSQVPAELFF,TGTGCCAGCAGCCAAGTCCCCGCAGAGCTGTTTTTT
.,TRBV19,.,TRBJ1-1,CASSTQWATEAFF,TGTGCCAGTAGTACACAGTGGGCCACTGAAGCTTTCTTT
.,TRBV6-5,.,TRBJ2-7,CASSYYGVSYEQYF,TGTGCCAGCAGTTACTATGGGGTTTCCTACGAGCAGTACTTC
.,TRBV29-1,.,TRBJ2-1,CSVEYGLGGHEQFF,TGCAGCGTTGAGTATGGCCTAGGAGGCCATGAGCAGTTCTTC
.,TRBV19,.,TRBJ2-1,CASSIRLTDSYNEQFF,TGTGCCAGTAGTATTAGACTAACCGACTCCTACAATGAGCAGTTCTTC
.,TRBV5-1,.,TRBJ2-5,CASSLGSETQYF,TGCGCCAGCAGCTTGGGCAGTGAGACCCAGTACTTC
TRBD1,TRBV28,.,TRBJ2-7,CASSLWGPDRGTYEQYF,TGTGCCAGCAGTTTATGGGGGCCGGACAGGGGGACCTACGAGCAGTACTTC
.,TRBV5-5,.,TRBJ1-3,CASSLEWGTGNTIYF,TGTGCCAGCAGCTTAGAGTGGGGGACTGGAAACACCATATATTTT